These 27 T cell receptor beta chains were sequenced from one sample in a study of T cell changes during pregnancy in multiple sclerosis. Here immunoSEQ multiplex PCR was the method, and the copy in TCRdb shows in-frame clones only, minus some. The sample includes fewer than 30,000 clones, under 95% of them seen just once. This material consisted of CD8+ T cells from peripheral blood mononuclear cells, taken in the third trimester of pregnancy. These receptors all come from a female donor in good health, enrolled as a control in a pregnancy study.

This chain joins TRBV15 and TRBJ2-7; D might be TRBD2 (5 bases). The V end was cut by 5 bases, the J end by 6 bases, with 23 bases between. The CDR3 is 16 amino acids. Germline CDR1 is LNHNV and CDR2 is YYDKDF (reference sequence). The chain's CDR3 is CATSDPRGNGPIEQYF. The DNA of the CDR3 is TGTGCCACCAGCGACCCAAGAGGGAACGGCCCGATCGAGCAGTACTTC.

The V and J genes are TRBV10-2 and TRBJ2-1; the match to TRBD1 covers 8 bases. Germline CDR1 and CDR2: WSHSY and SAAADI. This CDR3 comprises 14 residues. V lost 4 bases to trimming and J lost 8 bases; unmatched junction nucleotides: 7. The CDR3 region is CASSAWTGRDEQFF. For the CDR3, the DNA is TGCGCCAGCAGTGCCTGGACAGGGCGAGATGAGCAGTTCTTC.

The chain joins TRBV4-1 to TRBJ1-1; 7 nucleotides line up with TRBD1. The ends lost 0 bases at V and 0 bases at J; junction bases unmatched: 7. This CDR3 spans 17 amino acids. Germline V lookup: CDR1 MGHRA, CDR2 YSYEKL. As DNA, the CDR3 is TGCGCCAGCAGCCAAGAAATGGGACAGCCGATGAACACTGAAGCTTTCTTT. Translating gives CASSQEMGQPMNTEAFF.

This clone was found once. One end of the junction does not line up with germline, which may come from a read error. This CDR3 is CASTHPASGRGSSYNEQFF. The CDR3 DNA reads TGTGCTAGCACCCACCCGGCTAGCGGGAGGGGGAGCTCCTACAATGAGCAGTTCTTC. The genes are TRBV7-7 and TRBJ2-1; 12 nucleotides match TRBD2. Germline V CDR1 and CDR2: SSHAT, FNYEAQ (reference sequence). CDR3 length: 19 amino acids.

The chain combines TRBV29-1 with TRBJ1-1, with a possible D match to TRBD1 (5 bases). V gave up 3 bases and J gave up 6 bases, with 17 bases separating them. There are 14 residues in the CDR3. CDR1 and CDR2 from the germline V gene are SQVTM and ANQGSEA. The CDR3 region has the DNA TGCAGCGTTGACAGGGTAAGCGGGAGCGCTGAAGCTTTCTTT. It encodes CSVDRVSGSAEAFF.

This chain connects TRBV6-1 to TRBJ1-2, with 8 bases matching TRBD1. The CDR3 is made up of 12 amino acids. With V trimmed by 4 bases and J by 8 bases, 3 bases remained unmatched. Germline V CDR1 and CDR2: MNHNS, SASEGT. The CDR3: CASSVQGDGYTF. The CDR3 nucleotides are TGTGCCAGCAGTGTACAGGGGGACGGCTACACCTTC.

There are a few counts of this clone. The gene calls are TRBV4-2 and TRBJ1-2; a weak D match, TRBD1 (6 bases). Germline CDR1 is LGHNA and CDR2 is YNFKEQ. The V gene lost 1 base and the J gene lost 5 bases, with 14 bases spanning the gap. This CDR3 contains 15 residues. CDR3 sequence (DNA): TGTGCCAGCAGCCAAGCGCCCCCGGGACATTATGGCTACACCTTC. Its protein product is CASSQAPPGHYGYTF.

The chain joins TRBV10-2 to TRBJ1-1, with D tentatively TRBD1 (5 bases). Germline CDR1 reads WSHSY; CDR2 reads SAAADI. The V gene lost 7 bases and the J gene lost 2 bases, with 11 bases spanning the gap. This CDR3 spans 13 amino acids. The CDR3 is CASNRQINTEAFF. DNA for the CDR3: TGCGCCAGCAATCGACAGATTAACACTGAAGCTTTCTTT.

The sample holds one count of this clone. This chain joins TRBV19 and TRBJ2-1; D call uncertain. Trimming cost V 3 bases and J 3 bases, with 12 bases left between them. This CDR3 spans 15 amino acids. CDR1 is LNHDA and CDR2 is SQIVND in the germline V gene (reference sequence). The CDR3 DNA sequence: TGTGCCAGTAGTATTGACACAGCCGACTACAATGAGCAGTTCTTC. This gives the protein CASSIDTADYNEQFF. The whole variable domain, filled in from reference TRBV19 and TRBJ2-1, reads DGGITQSPKYLFRKEGQNVTLSCEQNLNHDAMYWYRQDPGQGLRLIYYSQIVNDFQKGDIAEGYSVSREKKESFPLTVTSAQKNPTAFYLCASSIDTADYNEQFFGPGTRLTVL.

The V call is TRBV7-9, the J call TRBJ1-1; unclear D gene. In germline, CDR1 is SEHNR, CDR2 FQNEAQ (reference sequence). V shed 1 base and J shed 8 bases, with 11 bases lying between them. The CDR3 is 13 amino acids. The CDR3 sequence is CASSLGGSNEAFF. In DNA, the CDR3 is TGTGCCAGCAGCTTAGGCGGGTCGAACGAAGCTTTCTTT. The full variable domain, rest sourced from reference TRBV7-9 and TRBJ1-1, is DTGVSQNPRHKITKRGQNVTFRCDPISEHNRLYWYRQTLGQGPEFLTYFQNEAQLEKSRLLSDRFSAERPKGSFSTLEIQRTEQGDSAMYLCASSLGGSNEAFFGQGTRLTVV.

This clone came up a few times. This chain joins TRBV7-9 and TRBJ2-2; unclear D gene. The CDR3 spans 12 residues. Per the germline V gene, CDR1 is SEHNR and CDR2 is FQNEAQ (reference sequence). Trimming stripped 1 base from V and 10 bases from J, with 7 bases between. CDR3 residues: CASSLGGEELFF. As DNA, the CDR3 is TGTGCCAGCAGCTTAGGCGGTGAGGAGCTGTTTTTT.

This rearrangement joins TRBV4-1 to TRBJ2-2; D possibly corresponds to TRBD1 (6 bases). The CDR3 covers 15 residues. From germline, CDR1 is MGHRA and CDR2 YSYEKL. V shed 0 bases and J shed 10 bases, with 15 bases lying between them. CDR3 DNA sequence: TGCGCCAGCAGCCAAGATACAGGGATCCTACTGGAGCTGTTTTTT. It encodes CASSQDTGILLELFF.

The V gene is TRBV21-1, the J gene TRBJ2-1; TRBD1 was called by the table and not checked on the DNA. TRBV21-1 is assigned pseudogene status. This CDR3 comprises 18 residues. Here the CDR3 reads CASSNINSTGGSKNEQFF. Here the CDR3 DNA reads TGTGCCAGCAGCAACATCAATTCCACAGGGGGGAGTAAGAATGAGCAGTTCTTC.

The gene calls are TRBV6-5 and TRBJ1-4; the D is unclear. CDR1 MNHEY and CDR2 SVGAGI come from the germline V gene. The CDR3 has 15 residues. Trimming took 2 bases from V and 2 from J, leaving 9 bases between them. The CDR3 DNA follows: TGTGCCAGCAGTTACGGGCCTCGCACTAATGAAAAACTGTTTTTT. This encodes CASSYGPRTNEKLFF.

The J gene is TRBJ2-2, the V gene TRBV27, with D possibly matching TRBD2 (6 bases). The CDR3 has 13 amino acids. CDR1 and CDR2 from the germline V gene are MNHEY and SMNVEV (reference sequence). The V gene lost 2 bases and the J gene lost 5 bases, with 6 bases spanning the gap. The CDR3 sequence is CASSLGGTGELFF. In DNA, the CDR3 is TGTGCCAGCAGTTTAGGAGGGACCGGGGAGCTGTTTTTT.

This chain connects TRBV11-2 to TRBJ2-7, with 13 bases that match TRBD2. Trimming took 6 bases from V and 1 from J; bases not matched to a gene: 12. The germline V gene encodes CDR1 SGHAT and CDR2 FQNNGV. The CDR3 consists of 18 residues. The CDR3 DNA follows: TGTGCCAGCAGTCGAGGACTAGCGGGAGTGATGGAGTCCTACGAGCAGTACTTC. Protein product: CASSRGLAGVMESYEQYF. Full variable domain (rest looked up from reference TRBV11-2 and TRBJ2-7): EAGVAQSPRYKIIEKRQSVAFWCNPISGHATLYWYQQILGQGPKLLIQFQNNGVVDDSQLPKDRFSAERLKGVDSTLKIQPAKLEDSAVYLCASSRGLAGVMESYEQYFGPGTRLTVT.

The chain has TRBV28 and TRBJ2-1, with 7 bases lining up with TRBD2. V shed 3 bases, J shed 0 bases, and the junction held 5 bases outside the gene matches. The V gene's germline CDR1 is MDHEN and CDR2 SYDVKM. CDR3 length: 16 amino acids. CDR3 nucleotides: TGTGCCAGCAGTTTTGCGGGAGTACCCTCCTACAATGAGCAGTTCTTC. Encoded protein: CASSFAGVPSYNEQFF.

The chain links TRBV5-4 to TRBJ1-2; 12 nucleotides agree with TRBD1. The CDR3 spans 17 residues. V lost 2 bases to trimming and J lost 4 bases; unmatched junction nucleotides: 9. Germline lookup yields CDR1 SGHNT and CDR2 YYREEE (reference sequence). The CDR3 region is CASSFPGQGALGYGYTF. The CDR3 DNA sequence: TGTGCCAGCAGCTTCCCGGGACAGGGGGCGCTTGGCTATGGCTACACCTTC.

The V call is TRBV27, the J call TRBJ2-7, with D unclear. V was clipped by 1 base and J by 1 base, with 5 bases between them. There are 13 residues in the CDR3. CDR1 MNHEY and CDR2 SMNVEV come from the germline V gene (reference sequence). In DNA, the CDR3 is TGTGCCAGCAGTTTATTCGGGTCCTACGAGCAGTACTTC. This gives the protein CASSLFGSYEQYF.

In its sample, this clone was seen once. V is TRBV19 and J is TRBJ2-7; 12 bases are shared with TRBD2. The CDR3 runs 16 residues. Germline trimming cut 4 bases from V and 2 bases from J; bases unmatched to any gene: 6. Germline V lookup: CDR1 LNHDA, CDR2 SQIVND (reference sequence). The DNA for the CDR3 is TGTGCCAGTAGTACGGGGACTAGCGGGTCCCCCTACGAGCAGTACTTC. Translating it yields CASSTGTSGSPYEQYF.

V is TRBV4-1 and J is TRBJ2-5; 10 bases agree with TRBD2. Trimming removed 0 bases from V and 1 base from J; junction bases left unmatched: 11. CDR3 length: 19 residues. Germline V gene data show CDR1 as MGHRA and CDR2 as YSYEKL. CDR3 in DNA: TGCGCCAGCAGCCAAGATGGGAAGGGACTAGCGAAATTCCAAGAGACCCAGTACTTC. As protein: CASSQDGKGLAKFQETQYF.

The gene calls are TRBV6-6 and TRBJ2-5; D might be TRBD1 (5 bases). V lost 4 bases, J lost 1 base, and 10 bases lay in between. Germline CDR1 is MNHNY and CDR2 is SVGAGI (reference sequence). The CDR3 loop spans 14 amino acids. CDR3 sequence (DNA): TGTGCCAGCAGTTCAACAGGACCCCAAGAGACCCAGTACTTC. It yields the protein CASSSTGPQETQYF.

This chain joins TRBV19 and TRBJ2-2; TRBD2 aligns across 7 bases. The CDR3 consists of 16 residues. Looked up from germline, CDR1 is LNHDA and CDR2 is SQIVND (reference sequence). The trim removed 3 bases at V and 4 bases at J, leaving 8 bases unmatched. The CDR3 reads CASSMVGLGSTGELFF. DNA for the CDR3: TGTGCCAGTAGTATGGTAGGACTAGGATCCACCGGGGAGCTGTTTTTT.

The CDR3 is CASSLRQLYPEAFF. CDR3 DNA: TGTGCCAGCAGTTTACGACAGCTCTATCCTGAAGCTTTCTTT. The chain joins TRBV27 to TRBJ1-1; TRBD1 might be the D (5 bases). The germline gives CDR1 MNHEY, CDR2 SMNVEV (reference sequence). Trimming cost V 2 bases and J 6 bases, with 13 bases left between them. The CDR3 length is 14 residues.

The CDR3 sequence is CASSSGQGPYNEQFF. In DNA, the CDR3 is TGTGCCAGCAGTTCAGGACAGGGTCCCTACAATGAGCAGTTCTTC. The J gene is TRBJ2-1, the V gene TRBV6-5, with 8 bases lining up with TRBD1. The junction had 4 bases not matched to a gene; V was cut back by 4 bases and J by 2 bases. The CDR3 is 15 amino acids. Germline V gives CDR1 MNHEY, CDR2 SVGAGI.

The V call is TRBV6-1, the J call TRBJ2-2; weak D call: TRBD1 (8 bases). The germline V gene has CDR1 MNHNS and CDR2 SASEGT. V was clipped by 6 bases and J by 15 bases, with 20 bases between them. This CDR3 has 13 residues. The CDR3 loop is CASSQQGEGSLFF. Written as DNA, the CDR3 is TGTGCCAGCAGCCAACAGGGGGAGGGGTCGTTGTTTTTT.

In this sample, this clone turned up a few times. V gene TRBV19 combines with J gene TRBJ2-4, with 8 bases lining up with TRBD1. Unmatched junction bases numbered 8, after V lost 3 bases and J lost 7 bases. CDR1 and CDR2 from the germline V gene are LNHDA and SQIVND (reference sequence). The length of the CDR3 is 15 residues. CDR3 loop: CASSIPPGQANIQYF. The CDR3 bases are TGTGCCAGTAGTATTCCCCCGGGACAGGCTAACATTCAGTACTTC.